This paragraph reports one T cell receptor (beta chain). Its antigen remains unknown. Treatment of the sample: approximately 10-day PBMC culture with coronavirus spike peptide pools or control peptides (ViraFEST assay). With the Oncomine TCR Beta short-read assay, DNA from cultured CD4+ T cells was sequenced. Scientists extracted genomic DNA from CD4+ T cells grown in culture. TCRdb ran MiXCR on the PCR reads and lists one entry per CDR3 protein. This sample has over 15,000 distinct CDR3 sequences, with around 60% found just once. These data belong to a study of vaccination and CD4 T cells after COVID-19. This clonotype was sampled from a human donor who had recovered from COVID-19. The sample was CD4+ T cells from blood, cultured in vitro.

The CDR3 bases are TGTGCCACCAGCAGAGATGGAGGGGAAGGCGGGGAGCTGTTTTTT. Its protein is CATSRDGGEGGELFF. The gene calls are TRBV15 and TRBJ2-2; a weak D match, TRBD2 (6 bases). V gave up 0 bases and J gave up 7 bases, with 12 bases separating them. The CDR3 covers 15 residues. Germline lookup yields CDR1 LNHNV and CDR2 YYDKDF (reference sequence).